These 22 T cell receptor beta chains were all obtained from the same sample, sequenced in a study of shared clonotypes between healthy human individuals. TCRdb's copy holds only in-frame clones and misses some; the assay was immunoSEQ multiplex PCR. The sample lists 450,000 to 600,000 clones, 70% to 80% seen once, with around 12% in the top ten. The sample was PBMCs. The receptors shown here come from a woman aged 40 to 50 in good health. Some clones in this sample may be carry-over from other donors' samples.

With regard to this clone: Distinct nucleotide sequences in the sample also encode this CDR3. V is TRBV2 and J is TRBJ2-5; D possibly corresponds to TRBD1 (6 bases). The CDR3 extends over 12 amino acids. Per germline, CDR1 SNHLY and CDR2 FYNNEI. V was shortened by 3 bases and J by 5 bases, with 7 bases between the two germline ends. CDR3 sequence: CASSDRGETQYF. CDR3 DNA: TGTGCCAGCAGTGATAGGGGGGAGACCCAGTACTTC.

This chain uses TRBV5-4 with TRBJ2-2, with TRBD2 identical over 11 bases. CDR3 length equals 18 residues. Unmatched junction bases numbered 16, after V lost 5 bases and J lost 7 bases. Germline CDR1 and CDR2: SGHNT and YYREEE (reference sequence). The CDR3 DNA follows: TGTGCCAGCAGTCGCCCCTCTAGCGGGAGGCCCTCGGGCGGGGAGCTGTTTTTT. Its translation: CASSRPSSGRPSGGELFF.

This clone has only a few counts. This rearrangement joins TRBV4-3 to TRBJ2-3; D remains unclear. V was trimmed by 0 bases and J by 3 bases, leaving 10 bases between them. The CDR3 runs 15 residues. CDR1 LGHNA and CDR2 YSLEER come from the germline V gene. The CDR3 nucleotides are TGCGCCAGCAGCCAAGATTGGAGCAGGACAGATACGCAGTATTTT. It yields the protein CASSQDWSRTDTQYF.

This clone was observed once. A read error is possible here, since a much larger clone lies one base away. Lacking the conserved final phenylalanine or tryptophan, this CDR3 likely reflects a read error. The chain combines TRBV30 with TRBJ1-2; no definite D call. Deletions cut 4 bases from V and 3 bases from J, with 12 bases between. The CDR3 spans 13 residues. The germline gives CDR1 GTSNPN, CDR2 SVGIG (reference sequence). CDR3 residues: CAWTKGGDYGYTL. Here the CDR3 DNA reads TGTGCCTGGACCAAGGGTGGCGACTATGGCTACACCCTC.

The rearrangement links TRBV10-1 to TRBJ1-3; 10 bases align to TRBD1. CDR1 and CDR2 from the germline V gene are WNHNN and SYGVQD (reference sequence). The CDR3 has 15 amino acids. Germline trimming cut 5 bases from V and 2 bases from J; bases unmatched to any gene: 3. The CDR3 DNA reads as TGCGCCAGCAGTCCAGACAGGGGGCCTGGAAACACCATATATTTT. Protein sequence: CASSPDRGPGNTIYF.

This chain links TRBV11-1 with TRBJ2-1; TRBD2 matches 7 bases. Trimming removed 1 base from V and 3 bases from J; junction bases left unmatched: 9. Germline V CDR1 and CDR2: SGHAT, FQDESV (reference sequence). CDR3 size: 17 residues. CDR3 residues: CASSLVFRLADYNEQFF. DNA of the CDR3: TGTGCCAGCAGCTTAGTCTTTCGGCTAGCGGACTACAATGAGCAGTTCTTC.

The chain uses TRBV19 and TRBJ2-7, with 11 bases identical to TRBD1. The CDR3 length is 13 residues. V was pared by 10 bases and J by 6 bases, with 8 bases of the junction left unmatched. In germline, CDR1 is LNHDA, CDR2 SQIVND (reference sequence). The chain's CDR3 is CATRDRGEGEQYF. For the CDR3, the DNA is TGTGCCACCCGGGACAGGGGGGAGGGCGAGCAGTACTTC.

The V gene is TRBV5-6, the J gene TRBJ1-5, with a weak D call TRBD1 (5 bases). The CDR3 totals 16 residues. Germline CDR1 is SGHDT and CDR2 is YYEEEE. V gave up 4 bases and J gave up 2 bases, with 16 bases separating them. This CDR3 reads CASSLGQGGGNQPQHF. CDR3 nucleotides: TGTGCCAGCAGCCTGGGGCAGGGCGGTGGCAATCAGCCCCAGCATTTT.

The chain carries TRBV6-5 and TRBJ2-1; D may be TRBD1 (7 bases). Germline V gene data show CDR1 as MNHEY and CDR2 as SVGAGI. The CDR3 spans 15 residues. Deletions cut 2 bases from V and 6 bases from J, with 14 bases between. CDR3 in amino acids: CASSYGPGGSNEQFF. In DNA form, the CDR3 reads TGTGCCAGCAGTTACGGTCCAGGGGGGTCCAATGAGCAGTTCTTC.

A few counts support this clone. This rearrangement joins TRBV9 to TRBJ2-7; D is unclear. This CDR3 region has 15 residues. Germline V gene sequence: CDR1 SGDLS, CDR2 YYNGEE. V lost 4 bases and J lost 2, with 16 bases in between. The CDR3 loop is CASSPYLGETYEQYF. The CDR3 DNA is TGTGCCAGCAGCCCCTACTTGGGTGAAACCTACGAGCAGTACTTC.

V is TRBV28 and J is TRBJ2-1, with D possibly matching TRBD1 (5 bases). The CDR3 runs 17 residues. Germline CDR1 and CDR2: MDHEN and SYDVKM. Trimming stripped 6 bases from V and 0 bases from J, with 18 bases between. CDR3 protein: CASSPFGGHSSYNEQFF. In DNA form, the CDR3 reads TGTGCCAGCAGCCCCTTCGGTGGACACAGCTCCTACAATGAGCAGTTCTTC.

The chain carries TRBV28 and TRBJ1-2; D perhaps matches TRBD1 (6 bases). Germline V gene data show CDR1 as MDHEN and CDR2 as SYDVKM. V was shortened by 3 bases and J by 3 bases, with 11 bases between the two germline ends. The CDR3 length is 14 residues. CDR3 nucleotide sequence: TGTGCCAGCAGTTTCGCGGGGGCGTACTATGGCTACACCTTC. Protein: CASSFAGAYYGYTF.

The chain links TRBV14 to TRBJ2-5; the D is unclear. Trimming took 3 bases from V and 0 from J, leaving 2 bases between them. CDR1 SGHDN and CDR2 FVKESK come from the germline V gene. The CDR3 consists of 12 residues. CDR3 in DNA: TGTGCCAGCAGCCACAACCAAGAGACCCAGTACTTC. It specifies CASSHNQETQYF.

Comments on this clone: A far larger clone is one nucleotide away, so this likely arose from a read error. The gene calls are TRBV10-2 and TRBJ1-1; no reliable D call. Per germline, CDR1 WSHSY and CDR2 SAAADI. This CDR3 spans 13 amino acids. Trimming cost V 7 bases and J 1 base, with 10 bases left between them. This CDR3 reads CASKKGRNTEAFF. DNA of the CDR3: TGCGCCAGCAAAAAGGGCAGGAACACTGAAGCTTTCTTT.

The gene calls are TRBV10-3 and TRBJ1-6, with 9 bases that match TRBD1. V lost 5 bases to trimming and J lost 10 bases; unmatched junction nucleotides: 6. CDR1 is ENHRY, CDR2 SYGVKD, per germline. This CDR3 comprises 14 residues. This CDR3 reads CAISSGTGSSPLHF. DNA of the CDR3: TGTGCCATCAGTTCCGGGACAGGGAGCTCACCCCTCCACTTT.

In the case of this clone: This same CDR3 is encoded by further DNA sequences in the sample. V and J are TRBV5-1 and TRBJ2-7, with D hard to call. V gave up 0 bases and J gave up 4 bases, with 5 bases separating them. Germline V gene lookup returns CDR1 SGHRS and CDR2 YFSETQ. This CDR3 has 12 amino acids. The CDR3 protein is CASSLVGYEQYF. As DNA, the CDR3 is TGCGCCAGCAGCTTGGTTGGGTACGAGCAGTACTTC.

Of note for this clone: An end of the junction differs from the germline gene, which may be a read error. The chain has TRBV30 and TRBJ2-2, with 10 bases identical to TRBD2. The CDR3 extends over 14 amino acids. The germline CDR1 and CDR2 sequences are GTSNPN and SVGIG (reference sequence). CDR3 loop: CAWTSGRSTGELLF. DNA for the CDR3: TGTGCCTGGACTAGCGGGAGATCCACCGGGGAGCTGCTTTTT.

J is TRBJ2-5 and V is TRBV7-2; 10 positions match TRBD2. The V gene's germline CDR1 is SGHTA and CDR2 FQGNSA. J was trimmed by 4 bases and V by 4 bases; bases with no gene match: 3. CDR3 size: 14 residues. The CDR3 here is CASSSRTSGETQYF. As DNA, the CDR3 is TGTGCCAGCAGCTCTCGGACTAGCGGAGAGACCCAGTACTTC.

With regard to this clone: This may come from a read error, since a much larger clone is one base off. The chain is built from TRBV25-1 and TRBJ1-2; D is perhaps TRBD1 (6 bases). This CDR3 comprises 14 residues. Trimming took off 6 bases at V and 9 bases at J, with 20 bases between the two ends. Germline assignment: CDR1 MGHDK and CDR2 SYGVNS. CDR3 bases: TGTGCCAGCAGCCCCGACAGGCCTTGGGATTGCTACACCTTC. Its protein product is CASSPDRPWDCYTF.

The chain has TRBV19 and TRBJ1-1; the D gene is possibly TRBD1 (5 bases). Per germline, CDR1 LNHDA and CDR2 SQIVND (reference sequence). The CDR3 covers 16 residues. Deletions cut 4 bases from V and 1 base from J, with 16 bases between. CDR3 sequence: CASSRGGVQGNTEAFF. The CDR3 DNA is TGTGCCAGTAGTAGGGGAGGGGTGCAGGGGAACACTGAAGCTTTCTTT.

V is TRBV2 and J is TRBJ2-2; 11 positions match TRBD2. The CDR3 runs to 16 residues. J lost 2 bases, V lost 6 bases, and 5 bases had no gene match. Germline V gene data show CDR1 as SNHLY and CDR2 as FYNNEI. The CDR3 region has the DNA TGTGCCAGCAGGTCGGGACTAGCGGCTAACACCGGGGAGCTGTTTTTT. Its translation is CASRSGLAANTGELFF.

The chain couples TRBV5-6 to TRBJ2-7, with a weak D call TRBD1 (5 bases). Germline V gene lookup returns CDR1 SGHDT and CDR2 YYEEEE. Trimming took off 0 bases at V and 9 bases at J, with 13 bases between the two ends. The CDR3 is made up of 13 amino acids. The CDR3 DNA follows: TGTGCCAGCAGCTTGGTAGGGGTTGGGGTGCAGTACTTC. Its protein product is CASSLVGVGVQYF.